What follows describes a single T cell receptor beta chain. This table comes from immunoSEQ multiplex PCR, and its TCRdb copy is limited to in-frame clones, with some not included. The repertoire has 89,000 or so clones, about 82% of them found once; the top ten carry roughly 5.6%. This record belongs to a study of T cell responses to AZD1222 COVID-19 vaccine. Germline lookup yields CDR1 MGHRA and CDR2 YSYEKL. The CDR3 has 17 amino acids. Trimming pared 0 bases from V and 6 bases from J, leaving 19 bases between. Sequenced material: peripheral blood, taken 28 days after the second AZD1222 dose. The V call is TRBV4-1, the J call TRBJ2-3; D is possibly TRBD2 (6 bases). The clonotype comes from an adult who received the AZD1222 COVID-19 vaccine. CDR3 nucleotide sequence: TGCGCCAGCAGCCAAGACGGGGGTGGCACGGCTATGGATACGCAGTATTTT. Amino acids: CASSQDGGGTAMDTQYF.